The clone carrying this T cell receptor (beta chain) was seen repeatedly, ten times or more. To make TCR beta libraries, researchers used iRepertoire HTBI primers and Arm-PCR of CDR3 regions. Each CDR3 protein is one row after TCRdb ran MiXCR on the multiplex PCR reads. The sample yields more than 300,000 distinct CDR3 sequences, roughly 21% seen once. Time point described: persistent/refractory GD, antithyroid drugs over 5 years with positive TRAb. There was RNA extracted from PBMCs, and the TCR library was made from it. The data are from a study of regulatory T cells in long-lasting Graves disease. V lost 2 bases to trimming and J lost 1 base, with 12 bases between them. The CDR3 covers 16 residues.

The chain couples TRBV12-3 or TRBV12-4 to TRBJ1-5; D perhaps matches TRBD1 (6 bases). This receptor was taken from a female donor with Graves disease. Sequenced material: peripheral blood mononuclear cells (PBMCs), taken when the disease was refractory, from a patient treated with antithyroid drugs. The DNA of the CDR3 is TGTGCCAGCAGTTTATTTGGAGGGGGGAGCAATCAGCCCCAGCATTTT. Translated: CASSLFGGGSNQPQHF.